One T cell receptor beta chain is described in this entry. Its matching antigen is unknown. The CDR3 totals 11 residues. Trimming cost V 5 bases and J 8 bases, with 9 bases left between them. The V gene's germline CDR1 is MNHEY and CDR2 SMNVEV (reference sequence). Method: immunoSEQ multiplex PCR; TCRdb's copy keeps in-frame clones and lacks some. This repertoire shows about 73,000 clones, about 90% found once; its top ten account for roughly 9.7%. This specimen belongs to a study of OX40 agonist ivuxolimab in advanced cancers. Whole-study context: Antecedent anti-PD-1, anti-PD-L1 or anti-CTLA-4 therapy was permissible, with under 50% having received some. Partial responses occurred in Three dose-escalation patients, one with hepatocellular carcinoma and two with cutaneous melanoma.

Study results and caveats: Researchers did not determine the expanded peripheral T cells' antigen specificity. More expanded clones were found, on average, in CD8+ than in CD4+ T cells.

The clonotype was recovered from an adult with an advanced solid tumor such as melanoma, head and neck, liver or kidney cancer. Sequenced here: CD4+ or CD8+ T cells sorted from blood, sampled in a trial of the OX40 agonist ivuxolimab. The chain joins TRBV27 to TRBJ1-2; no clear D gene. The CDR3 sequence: CASSPSGGYTF. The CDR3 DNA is TGTGCCAGCAGTCCCTCAGGAGGCTACACCTTC.